Each of the 27 T cell receptor beta chains below was sequenced from the same sample in a study of T cells after yellow fever vaccination. TCRdb redid the calling of the 5' RACE reads with MiXCR, one entry per CDR3 protein. The sample records more than 25,000 distinct CDR3 sequences, approximately 5% being singletons. The starting material was PBMCs, either bulk or a sorted T-cell subset (CD4+, CD8+, memory, or dextramer-sorted; not recorded which), obtained 15 days after the yellow fever booster vaccination. These receptors were collected from a young man who received the YFV17D yellow fever vaccine.

At least ten counts were recorded for this clonotype. V is TRBV30 and J is TRBJ1-4; D not certain. The CDR3 totals 12 residues. Trimming stripped 5 bases from V and 8 bases from J, with 12 bases between. Germline assignment: CDR1 GTSNPN and CDR2 SVGIG (reference sequence). The CDR3, as DNA: TGTGCCTGGGGTCGGTTAGGGGAAAAACTGTTTTTT. Its protein product is CAWGRLGEKLFF.

Relative to its sample, this clonotype is medium-sized. V and J are TRBV5-1 and TRBJ2-1, with 7 nucleotides matching TRBD1. CDR1 SGHRS and CDR2 YFSETQ come from the germline V gene. Trimming cost V 5 bases and J 5 bases; bases outside gene matches: 1. The CDR3 is 12 amino acids. CDR3 sequence reads: CASRGGHNEQFF. CDR3 nucleotides: TGCGCCAGCAGAGGGGGCCACAATGAGCAGTTCTTC.

This clonotype was observed many times. V gene TRBV11-2 combines with J gene TRBJ1-4, with TRBD1 as a possible D gene (5 bases). The length of the CDR3 is 15 residues. From germline, CDR1 is SGHAT and CDR2 FQNNGV. V lost 1 base and J 8 bases, leaving 14 bases between the germline ends. The CDR3 protein is CASSLGGRRREKLFF. CDR3 nucleotides: TGTGCCAGCAGCTTAGGGGGCCGGAGGAGGGAAAAACTGTTTTTT.

Points on this clonotype: The junction departs from germline at one end; a sequencing error may be responsible. V gene TRBV12-3 or TRBV12-4 combines with J gene TRBJ2-1; TRBD2 matches 13 bases. The CDR3 runs to 19 residues. CDR3 sequence: CACSFRDGGLAGEIGEQFF. CDR3 sequence (DNA): TGTGCCTGCAGTTTCAGGGACGGAGGACTAGCGGGAGAAATTGGTGAGCAGTTCTTC.

This clonotype was counted at least ten times. V usage is TRBV3-1 and J usage is TRBJ2-7; a weak D match, TRBD1 (5 bases). Per germline, CDR1 LGHDT and CDR2 YNNKEL (reference sequence). This CDR3 comprises 15 residues. The germline V and J ends were trimmed by 2 bases and 6 bases, with 17 bases remaining between them. CDR3 sequence reads: CASSQSWSGRVEQYF. The DNA of the CDR3 is TGTGCCAGCAGCCAAAGCTGGTCCGGCAGGGTCGAGCAGTACTTC.

This clonotype was seen a few times. CDR3 amino acids: CASRPAPLPGDDYNEQFF. The DNA for the CDR3 is TGTGCAAGTCGCCCAGCTCCCCTACCGGGAGACGATTACAATGAGCAGTTCTTC. The V gene is TRBV12-2, the J gene TRBJ2-1; whether TRBD2, the table's D call, matches the DNA was not checked. TRBV12-2 is annotated as a pseudogene. The CDR3 contains 18 residues.

The rearrangement joins TRBV20-1 to TRBJ2-7; the D is unclear. Germline CDR1 DFQATT, CDR2 SNEGSKA (reference sequence). With 2 bases removed from V and 4 bases from J, the gap between germline ends came to 12 bases. CDR3 size: 13 residues. The DNA of the CDR3 is TGCAGTGCTAGACCCTCGGGTCTGTACGAGCAGTACTTC. Residues: CSARPSGLYEQYF.

This clonotype has ten or more counts. The chain links TRBV30 to TRBJ1-5; 7 bases align to TRBD1. Germline lookup yields CDR1 GTSNPN and CDR2 SVGIG (reference sequence). This CDR3 contains 14 residues. Trimming at V came to 4 bases and at J to 7 bases, leaving 10 bases not matched to a gene. The CDR3 reads CAWKATGVGQPQHF. DNA of the CDR3: TGTGCCTGGAAAGCTACAGGGGTCGGGCAGCCCCAGCATTTT.

This clonotype has ten or more counts. The chain is built from TRBV6-5 and TRBJ2-3; D might be TRBD2 (7 bases). V lost 0 bases and J 2 bases, leaving 9 bases between the germline ends. Germline assignment: CDR1 MNHEY and CDR2 SVGAGI. This CDR3 contains 15 residues. The CDR3 loop is CASSYSRGATDTQYF. CDR3 DNA: TGTGCCAGCAGTTACTCTCGGGGGGCCACAGATACGCAGTATTTT.

The V call is TRBV18, the J call TRBJ1-5; D unresolved. Trimming shortened V by 0 bases and J by 8 bases, and 8 bases separated the two germline ends. The CDR3 totals 13 residues. Per the germline V gene, CDR1 is KGHSH and CDR2 is LQKENI. The CDR3 DNA sequence: TGTGCCAGCTCACCACCGGCAGGAGAGCCCCAGCATTTT. It translates to CASSPPAGEPQHF.

This clonotype was found many times. V is TRBV20-1 and J is TRBJ2-3, with D hard to call. V lost 2 bases to trimming and J lost 3 bases, with 15 bases between them. This CDR3 is 15 amino acids long. Germline-derived CDR1 and CDR2 are DFQATT and SNEGSKA (reference sequence). CDR3 DNA: TGCAGTGCTAGAAATGGGGAACAGAGAACAGATACGCAGTATTTT. The encoded protein is CSARNGEQRTDTQYF.

This clonotype was seen repeatedly, ten times or more. The V call is TRBV7-2, the J call TRBJ2-5; 13 bases match TRBD2. Losses at the gene ends were 0 bases for V and 5 bases for J; bases not matched to a gene: 9. Germline V gene lookup returns CDR1 SGHTA and CDR2 FQGNSA. The CDR3 consists of 18 residues. CDR3 sequence (DNA): TGTGCCAGCAGCTTAGCTCCTGGACTAGCGGGAGATCCGGAGACCCAGTACTTC. It yields the protein CASSLAPGLAGDPETQYF.

The J gene is TRBJ2-5, the V gene TRBV7-2; 7 bases match TRBD2. CDR3 length: 11 amino acids. Germline V gene sequence: CDR1 SGHTA, CDR2 FQGNSA. V was pared by 6 bases and J by 7 bases, with 2 bases of the junction left unmatched. As DNA, the CDR3 is TGTGCCAGCAGGGGGGGGGGGACCCAGTACTTC. It is translated as CASRGGGTQYF.

This clonotype was seen at least ten times. This chain joins TRBV5-1 and TRBJ1-1; no clear D gene. The CDR3 extends over 12 amino acids. Germline loops: CDR1 SGHRS, CDR2 YFSETQ. Trimming shortened V by 0 bases and J by 5 bases, and 5 bases separated the two germline ends. CDR3 DNA sequence: TGCGCCAGCAGCTTGGGGTGGACTGAAGCTTTCTTT. Protein: CASSLGWTEAFF.

This clonotype was observed at least ten times. This rearrangement joins TRBV20-1 to TRBJ1-4; D perhaps matches TRBD1 (6 bases). CDR3 length: 15 amino acids. Germline CDR1 reads DFQATT; CDR2 reads SNEGSKA (reference sequence). V gave up 0 bases and J gave up 4 bases, with 12 bases separating them. CDR3 protein: CSARDWGAGNEKLFF. CDR3 in DNA: TGCAGTGCTAGAGATTGGGGGGCGGGTAATGAAAAACTGTTTTTT.

This clonotype was found many times. This rearrangement joins TRBV10-3 to TRBJ2-3; 9 bases line up with TRBD2. The CDR3 spans 14 residues. V lost 8 bases, J lost 1 base, and 4 bases stayed unmatched. From germline, CDR1 is ENHRY and CDR2 SYGVKD. CDR3 sequence reads: CAIGWTSGTDTQYF. CDR3 nucleotides: TGTGCCATCGGGTGGACTAGCGGCACAGATACGCAGTATTTT.

This clonotype has at least ten counts. This chain connects TRBV20-1 to TRBJ2-7; 7 bases agree with TRBD1. With 5 bases clipped from V and 6 bases from J, the junction kept 10 bases outside the gene matches. Germline V gives CDR1 DFQATT, CDR2 SNEGSKA (reference sequence). This CDR3 spans 13 amino acids. This chain's CDR3 is CSALEGAAFEQYF. CDR3 in DNA: TGCAGTGCTTTAGAGGGGGCAGCCTTCGAGCAGTACTTC.

This clonotype occurred many times. This rearrangement joins TRBV7-9 to TRBJ2-5; no reliable D call. The ends were cut back, 4 bases at V and 2 bases at J, with 14 bases in the middle. The CDR3 is 15 residues long. Germline-derived CDR1 and CDR2 are SEHNR and FQNEAQ (reference sequence). The CDR3 DNA sequence: TGTGCCAGCAGCTCCCGACCCCTCGGACAAGAGACCCAGTACTTC. Residues: CASSSRPLGQETQYF.

The table lists this clonotype with many counts. The chain is built from TRBV28 and TRBJ2-7, with D perhaps matching TRBD2 (6 bases). Germline V lookup: CDR1 MDHEN, CDR2 SYDVKM. The V gene lost 7 bases and the J gene lost 0 bases, with 25 bases spanning the gap. The CDR3 is made up of 18 amino acids. The CDR3 spells CASTSGKTSSDYSYEQYF. The CDR3 nucleotides are TGTGCCAGCACCTCGGGAAAGACTTCTAGCGATTACTCCTACGAGCAGTACTTC.

On this clonotype: This may arise from a read error, as a much more abundant clone is one base away. The rearrangement joins TRBV7-2 to TRBJ1-1; no definite D call. Germline CDR1 is SGHTA and CDR2 is FQGNSA. V lost 2 bases to trimming and J lost 1 base, with 11 bases between them. The CDR3 length is 15 residues. The DNA for the CDR3 is TGTGCCAGCAGCTTATATCCGGCGGGGAACACTGAAGCTTTCTTT. The encoded protein is CASSLYPAGNTEAFF.

Remarks on this clonotype: A much larger clone is a single base away; this may be a read error. The chain employs TRBV20-1 and TRBJ2-7, with D perhaps matching TRBD1 or TRBD2 (6 bases each). Germline V lookup: CDR1 DFQATT, CDR2 SNEGSKA (reference sequence). Between the trimmed V and J ends, which lost 0 bases and 6 bases, there was a span of 18 bases. The CDR3 consists of 15 residues. Written as DNA, the CDR3 is TGCAGTGCTAGAGATCTTAGGGGGGAAGTAAGCGAGCAGTACTTC. It yields the protein CSARDLRGEVSEQYF.

In this sample, this clonotype turned up many times. The V gene is TRBV28, the J gene TRBJ2-1, with TRBD2 identical over 12 bases. V lost 6 bases, J lost 8 bases, and 11 bases stayed unmatched. The germline V gene has CDR1 MDHEN and CDR2 SYDVKM. This CDR3 comprises 16 residues. The CDR3 sequence: CASRGPSGRALDEQFF. In nucleotides, the CDR3 is TGTGCCAGCAGGGGACCTAGCGGGAGGGCCCTCGATGAGCAGTTCTTC. Full variable domain (rest looked up from reference TRBV28 and TRBJ2-1): DVKVTQSSRYLVKRTGEKVFLECVQDMDHENMFWYRQDPGLGLRLIYFSYDVKMKEKGDIPEGYSVSREKKERFSLILESASTNQTSMYLCASRGPSGRALDEQFFGPGTRLTVL.

This clonotype was picked up many times. This chain uses TRBV20-1 with TRBJ1-2; unclear D gene. The V end lost 7 bases, the J end lost 2 bases, and 14 bases lay between the germline ends. The CDR3 length is 13 residues. Germline CDR1 DFQATT, CDR2 SNEGSKA (reference sequence). The CDR3 here is CSVSVRGNYGYTF. CDR3 in DNA: TGCAGTGTAAGTGTTCGTGGGAACTATGGCTACACCTTC.

The table lists this clonotype with many counts. V gene TRBV10-3 combines with J gene TRBJ2-3; the D gene could be TRBD1 or TRBD2 (5 bases each). V shed 3 bases and J shed 1 base, with 14 bases lying between them. Looked up from germline, CDR1 is ENHRY and CDR2 is SYGVKD. This CDR3 has 16 residues. CDR3 loop: CAISDPRGGGTDTQYF. Written as DNA, the CDR3 is TGTGCCATCAGTGACCCGAGGGGTGGGGGCACAGATACGCAGTATTTT.

In this sample, this clonotype turned up many times. This chain connects TRBV9 to TRBJ2-7; no clear D gene. V shed 0 bases and J shed 5 bases, with 12 bases lying between them. The CDR3 has 14 residues. CDR1 is SGDLS and CDR2 is YYNGEE in the germline V gene. CDR3 sequence reads: CASSVDGRDNEQYF. CDR3 coding DNA: TGTGCCAGCAGCGTAGATGGCAGAGATAACGAGCAGTACTTC.

This clonotype has a count of ten or more. The CDR3 DNA reads TGTGCCAGCAGCGTAGTCCGGACGATCCTAGCACATCAAACAGATACGCAGTATTTT. This codes for CASSVVRTILAHQTDTQYF. This chain uses TRBV9 with TRBJ2-3; a possible D gene is TRBD2 (5 bases). Germline CDR1 reads SGDLS; CDR2 reads YYNGEE. V lost 0 bases to trimming and J lost 3 bases, with 23 bases between them. This CDR3 contains 19 residues.

The sample holds many counts of this clonotype. This sequence joins TRBV29-1 and TRBJ2-7; 12 positions match TRBD1. The V gene's germline CDR1 is SQVTM and CDR2 ANQGSEA. This CDR3 region has 13 residues. The V segment lost 5 bases and the J segment 5 bases; nucleotides outside the gene matches: 4. CDR3 protein: CSVRDRGQNEQYF. As DNA, the CDR3 is TGCAGCGTTCGGGACAGGGGGCAGAACGAGCAGTACTTC.